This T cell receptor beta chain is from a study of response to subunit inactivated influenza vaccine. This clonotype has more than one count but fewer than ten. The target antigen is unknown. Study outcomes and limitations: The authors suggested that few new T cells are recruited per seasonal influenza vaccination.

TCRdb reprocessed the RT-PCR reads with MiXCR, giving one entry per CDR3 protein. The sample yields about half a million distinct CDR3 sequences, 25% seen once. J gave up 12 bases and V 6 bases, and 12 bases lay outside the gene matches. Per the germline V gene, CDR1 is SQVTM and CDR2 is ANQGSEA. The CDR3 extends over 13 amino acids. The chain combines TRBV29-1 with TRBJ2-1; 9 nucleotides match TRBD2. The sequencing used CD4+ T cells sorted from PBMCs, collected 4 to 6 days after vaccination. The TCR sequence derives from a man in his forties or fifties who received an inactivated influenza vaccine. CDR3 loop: CSVLSGRWEGQFF. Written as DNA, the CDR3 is TGCAGCGTCCTGAGCGGGAGGTGGGAAGGGCAGTTCTTC.